This TCR beta chain originates from a study of shared clonotypes between healthy human individuals. General observations from the study: A limitation of the genetic and exposure-history diversity represented arose from few donors.

Profiling relied on immunoSEQ multiplex PCR, and the TCRdb table lists in-frame clones only, not all of them. The profile shows some 2,000,000 clones, around 96% of them singletons. In the case of this clone: Its antigen is currently unknown.

Only CD45RO-negative cells positively selected for CCR7 counted as naive CD8 cells, so terminally differentiated effector memory CD45RA+ cells were excluded. The sequenced material came from naive CD8+ T cells sorted from blood. This TCR was recovered from a man younger than 30 in good health.

CDR3 region: CASSLRKGGESYEQYF. CDR3 sequence (DNA): TGTGCCAGCAGCCTACGTAAAGGGGGCGAGTCCTACGAGCAGTACTTC. This chain links TRBV13 with TRBJ2-7, with 7 bases identical to TRBD1. This CDR3 is built from 16 residues. Trimming took 5 bases from V and 1 from J; bases not matched to a gene: 11. Germline V lookup: CDR1 PRHDT, CDR2 FYEKMQ (reference sequence).